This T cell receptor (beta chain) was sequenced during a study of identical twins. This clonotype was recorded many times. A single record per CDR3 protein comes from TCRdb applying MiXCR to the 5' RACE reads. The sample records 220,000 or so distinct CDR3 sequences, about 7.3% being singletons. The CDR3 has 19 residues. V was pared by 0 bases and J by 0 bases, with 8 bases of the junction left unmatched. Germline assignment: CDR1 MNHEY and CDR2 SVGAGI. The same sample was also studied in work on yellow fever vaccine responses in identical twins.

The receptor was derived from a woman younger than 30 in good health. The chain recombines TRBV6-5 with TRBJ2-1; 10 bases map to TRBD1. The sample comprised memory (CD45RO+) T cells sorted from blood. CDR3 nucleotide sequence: TGTGCCAGCAGTTACTCGAGACAGGGGGCAACCAGCTCCTACAATGAGCAGTTCTTC. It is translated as CASSYSRQGATSSYNEQFF.